These 29 T cell receptor beta chains were all obtained from the same sample, sequenced in a study of post-analysis software for immune sequencing data. Points from the study as a whole: In patients, about five TRBV segments were more frequent than in controls, with TRBV5-6, TRBV5-1 and TRBV20-1 among them.

Prepared TCR beta cDNA libraries contained unique molecular identifiers. TCRdb independently ran MiXCR on the PCR reads; one entry per CDR3 protein. Of 700,000 to 900,000 distinct CDR3 sequences listed, around 42% are singletons. These receptors' antigens are unknown. Sequenced sample: blood. The receptors were sampled from a girl aged 5-17 years with multiple sclerosis.

The gene calls are TRBV7-9 and TRBJ1-2; D possibly corresponds to TRBD1 (5 bases). The CDR3 sequence is 16 residues long. Germline V gene sequence: CDR1 SEHNR, CDR2 FQNEAQ (reference sequence). The germline V and J ends were trimmed by 3 bases and 6 bases, with 20 bases remaining between them. The CDR3 coding sequence is TGTGCCAGCAGCTTTTCGGGGGTTCCGTTAATTGATGGCTACACCTTC. This codes for CASSFSGVPLIDGYTF.

V and J are TRBV20-1 and TRBJ1-2; D is possibly TRBD1 (6 bases). The CDR3 totals 15 residues. The ends were cut back, 6 bases at V and 0 bases at J, with 17 bases in the middle. Germline CDR1 is DFQATT and CDR2 is SNEGSKA (reference sequence). The DNA of the CDR3 is TGCAGTGCCTCTACTCCAGGGGTACCTAACTATGGCTACACCTTC. Its protein is CSASTPGVPNYGYTF.

The table lists this clonotype with a few counts. The CDR3 region has the DNA TGTGCCAGCAGAGACACTCTGGACGGGAGCTCCTACGAGCAGTACTTC. It encodes CASRDTLDGSSYEQYF. The chain couples TRBV6-5 to TRBJ2-7, with a possible D match to TRBD2 (6 bases). The CDR3 is 16 residues long. The germline V gene encodes CDR1 MNHEY and CDR2 SVGAGI. The germline V and J ends were trimmed by 6 bases and 0 bases, with 18 bases remaining between them.

This clonotype was seen at least ten times. This chain joins TRBV29-1 and TRBJ2-7, with D possibly being TRBD1 or TRBD2 (5 bases each). CDR3 size: 17 residues. Germline V gene sequence: CDR1 SQVTM, CDR2 ANQGSEA. Trimming took off 4 bases at V and 2 bases at J, with 24 bases between the two ends. The CDR3 sequence: CSVVGWREGQRAYEQYF. CDR3 DNA: TGCAGCGTTGTGGGATGGCGTGAGGGGCAAAGAGCCTACGAGCAGTACTTC.

The V gene is TRBV7-3, the J gene TRBJ2-3; 13 nucleotides agree with TRBD2. Per germline, CDR1 SGHTA and CDR2 FQGTGA. This CDR3 region has 18 residues. Unmatched junction bases numbered 4, after V lost 0 bases and J lost 1 base. The CDR3 reads CASSLTGLAGVGTDTQYF. CDR3 in DNA: TGTGCCAGCAGCTTAACTGGACTAGCGGGAGTAGGCACAGATACGCAGTATTTT. The whole variable domain, remainder taken from reference TRBV7-3 and TRBJ2-3, is GAGVSQTPSNKVTEKGKYVELRCDPISGHTALYWYRQSLGQGPEFLIYFQGTGAADDSGLPNDRFFAVRPEGSVSTLKIQRTERGDSAVYLCASSLTGLAGVGTDTQYFGPGTRLTVL.

The chain is built from TRBV15 and TRBJ1-5; 7 nucleotides line up with TRBD1. J was trimmed by 9 bases and V by 0 bases; bases with no gene match: 20. The germline gives CDR1 LNHNV, CDR2 YYDKDF (reference sequence). CDR3 length equals 19 residues. CDR3 region: CATSREAYRETGPSGPQHF. The CDR3 region has the DNA TGTGCCACCAGCAGAGAGGCGTATAGAGAGACAGGGCCTAGCGGGCCCCAGCATTTT.

This chain joins TRBV5-1 and TRBJ2-3; 7 bases map to TRBD2. This CDR3 has 15 residues. Germline V gene sequence: CDR1 SGHRS, CDR2 YFSETQ. Trimming at V came to 4 bases and at J to 2 bases, leaving 7 bases not matched to a gene. This CDR3 reads CASSLGLPTTDTQYF. The CDR3 nucleotides are TGCGCCAGCAGCCTGGGACTACCAACCACAGATACGCAGTATTTT.

There are a few counts of this clonotype. The chain carries TRBV7-2 and TRBJ2-3, with no clear D. Trimming shortened V by 5 bases and J by 2 bases, and 8 bases separated the two germline ends. Germline V lookup: CDR1 SGHTA, CDR2 FQGNSA. The CDR3 is 13 residues long. CDR3 nucleotides: TGTGCCAGCAGCCAAAAAACCACAGATACGCAGTATTTT. As protein: CASSQKTTDTQYF.

In DNA, the CDR3 is TGCGCCAGCAGCGCTAACATCCGGGCCCGGGTAGATGGCTACACCTTC. Its translation: CASSANIRARVDGYTF. V is TRBV5-1 and J is TRBJ1-2; D gene unclear. Between the trimmed V and J ends, which lost 4 bases and 6 bases, there was a span of 22 bases. The length of the CDR3 is 16 residues. Germline assignment: CDR1 SGHRS and CDR2 YFSETQ.

The rearrangement uses TRBV19 and TRBJ2-2; perhaps TRBD1 as D (5 bases). V lost 1 base and J lost 0, with 6 bases in between. Germline CDR1 LNHDA, CDR2 SQIVND (reference sequence). The CDR3 is 15 amino acids. The CDR3 DNA reads TGTGCCAGTAGTATAGGACAGACGAACACCGGGGAGCTGTTTTTT. Translated, it gives CASSIGQTNTGELFF.

The chain employs TRBV20-1 and TRBJ2-1, with 10 bases matching TRBD2. The CDR3 is 15 amino acids. The trim removed 0 bases at V and 9 bases at J, leaving 8 bases unmatched. Looked up from germline, CDR1 is DFQATT and CDR2 is SNEGSKA (reference sequence). This CDR3 reads CSARDPAGGGGEQFF. The CDR3 DNA follows: TGCAGTGCTAGAGACCCAGCGGGAGGGGGCGGTGAGCAGTTCTTC.

The chain has TRBV12-3 or TRBV12-4 and TRBJ1-1, with a possible D match to TRBD1 (6 bases). The V and J ends lost 8 bases and 7 bases respectively, with 11 bases between them. The length of the CDR3 is 11 residues. This CDR3 reads CASREGGEAFF. The CDR3 region has the DNA TGTGCCAGCCGGGAGGGGGGTGAAGCTTTCTTT.

In its sample, this clonotype was seen a few times. This sequence joins TRBV29-1 and TRBJ2-7, with 8 bases matching TRBD2. Germline loops: CDR1 SQVTM, CDR2 ANQGSEA. V lost 6 bases, J lost 2 bases, and 3 bases stayed unmatched. This CDR3 has 12 amino acids. This CDR3 is CSVRGAAYEQYF. The CDR3 DNA follows: TGCAGCGTGCGGGGGGCTGCCTACGAGCAGTACTTC.

The V and J genes are TRBV11-2 and TRBJ2-3, with 9 positions matching TRBD1. This CDR3 is built from 17 residues. In germline, CDR1 is SGHAT, CDR2 FQNNGV. Trimming cost V 3 bases and J 5 bases; bases outside gene matches: 12. The CDR3 sequence: CASSLADRGPRGDTQYF. The CDR3 bases are TGTGCCAGCAGCTTGGCGGACAGGGGACCTCGCGGAGATACGCAGTATTTT. Full variable domain (remainder filled in from reference TRBV11-2 and TRBJ2-3): EAGVAQSPRYKIIEKRQSVAFWCNPISGHATLYWYQQILGQGPKLLIQFQNNGVVDDSQLPKDRFSAERLKGVDSTLKIQPAKLEDSAVYLCASSLADRGPRGDTQYFGPGTRLTVL.

The chain has TRBV12-3 or TRBV12-4 and TRBJ2-3; a possible D gene is TRBD2 (5 bases). This CDR3 spans 17 amino acids. Trimming removed 8 bases at V and 4 bases at J, with 25 bases between. CDR3 loop: CASLGATLNYGADTQYF. In DNA form, the CDR3 reads TGTGCCAGCCTGGGTGCTACTCTCAACTACGGGGCAGATACGCAGTATTTT.

The genes are TRBV7-6 and TRBJ2-7, with 8 bases matching TRBD2. V lost 5 bases, J lost 3 bases, and 9 bases stayed unmatched. The CDR3 covers 15 residues. CDR1 and CDR2 (germline): SGHVS, FNYEAQ. For the CDR3, the DNA is TGTGCCAGCAGCCCAGGCGGGGGGTCGGACTACGAGCAGTACTTC. Encoded protein: CASSPGGGSDYEQYF. The full variable domain, completed using reference TRBV7-6 and TRBJ2-7, is GAGVSQSPRYKVTKRGQDVALRCDPISGHVSLYWYRQALGQGPEFLTYFNYEAQQDKSGLPNDRFSAERPEGSISTLTIQRTEQRDSAMYRCASSPGGGSDYEQYFGPGTRLTVT.

This chain uses TRBV28 with TRBJ1-5; TRBD1 matches 7 bases. The junction had 9 bases not matched to a gene; V was cut back by 4 bases and J by 3 bases. CDR3 length: 16 amino acids. Germline V gene data show CDR1 as MDHEN and CDR2 as SYDVKM. CDR3 in amino acids: CASSSQGQRYNQPQHF. The CDR3 nucleotides are TGTGCCAGCAGTTCCCAGGGACAGCGATACAATCAGCCCCAGCATTTT. The entire variable domain, with the rest obtained from reference TRBV28 and TRBJ1-5, is as follows: DVKVTQSSRYLVKRTGEKVFLECVQDMDHENMFWYRQDPGLGLRLIYFSYDVKMKEKGDIPEGYSVSREKKERFSLILESASTNQTSMYLCASSSQGQRYNQPQHFGDGTRLSIL.

This clonotype was observed a handful of times. The chain joins TRBV20-1 to TRBJ2-5, with TRBD1 matching over 12 bases. The J segment lost 5 bases and the V segment lost 4 bases, leaving 8 bases of the junction unmatched. Germline loops: CDR1 DFQATT, CDR2 SNEGSKA (reference sequence). CDR3 length: 15 amino acids. CDR3 sequence (DNA): TGCAGTGCTAATCCGGGACAGGGGGCGGGGGAGACCCAGTACTTC. Translation gives CSANPGQGAGETQYF.

The rearrangement links TRBV5-1 to TRBJ1-1, with D possibly matching TRBD1 (5 bases). This CDR3 region has 17 residues. Trimming cost V 0 bases and J 4 bases, with 19 bases left between them. Germline CDR1 and CDR2: SGHRS and YFSETQ. The CDR3 spells CASSLAVFKAGGTEAFF. The CDR3 bases are TGCGCCAGCAGCTTGGCCGTTTTTAAAGCGGGGGGCACTGAAGCTTTCTTT.

The J gene is TRBJ2-7, the V gene TRBV20-1; 9 positions match TRBD1. The V gene end was trimmed by 0 bases and the J gene end by 2 bases; junction bases not matched to a gene: 2. Per the germline V gene, CDR1 is DFQATT and CDR2 is SNEGSKA (reference sequence). CDR3 size: 14 residues. CDR3 bases: TGCAGTGCTAGAGAGGGGACAGGGACCTACGAGCAGTACTTC. This translates into CSAREGTGTYEQYF.

The CDR3 DNA is TGTGCCAGCAGTTACTCGAGGCAAGGACACTACGAGCAGTACTTC. As protein: CASSYSRQGHYEQYF. The chain carries TRBV6-5 and TRBJ2-7; D might be TRBD1 (5 bases). Trimming left V 0 bases short and J 3 bases short, with 12 bases between. Germline V gene lookup returns CDR1 MNHEY and CDR2 SVGAGI. The CDR3 runs 15 residues.

This clonotype has just a few counts. The V and J genes are TRBV7-9 and TRBJ1-5; D is unresolved. The CDR3 loop spans 13 amino acids. Trimming removed 5 bases from V and 5 bases from J, with 10 bases in between. The germline V gene has CDR1 SEHNR and CDR2 FQNEAQ (reference sequence). CDR3 amino acids: CASSPQPDQPQHF. Written as DNA, the CDR3 is TGTGCCAGCAGCCCCCAGCCCGATCAGCCCCAGCATTTT.

The gene calls are TRBV5-1 and TRBJ2-1; D tentatively reads TRBD1 or TRBD2 (5 bases each). This CDR3 spans 14 amino acids. Trimming removed 7 bases at V and 3 bases at J, with 14 bases between. Germline V lookup: CDR1 SGHRS, CDR2 YFSETQ. The CDR3 sequence is CASGIGDHYNEQFF. The CDR3 DNA is TGCGCCAGCGGTATAGGGGACCACTACAATGAGCAGTTCTTC.

This clonotype appeared a few times. The rearrangement joins TRBV9 to TRBJ2-4; D not certain. The J call could be wrong; TRBJ2-7 is a better fit for the DNA end. Germline V gives CDR1 SGDLS, CDR2 YYNGEE. The CDR3 runs 13 residues. The CDR3 DNA is TGTGCCAGCAGCGTAGTACCAGATTCCGAGCAGTACTTC. Residues: CASSVVPDSEQYF.

V is TRBV6-5 and J is TRBJ2-7, with 9 nucleotides matching TRBD1. The CDR3 length is 16 residues. Germline values: CDR1 MNHEY, CDR2 SVGAGI. With V trimmed by 6 bases and J by 0 bases, 9 bases remained unmatched. The DNA for the CDR3 is TGTGCCAGCAGCGACCGGGACAGGGAAAACTCCTACGAGCAGTACTTC. Translating gives CASSDRDRENSYEQYF.

This clonotype showed up just once. This chain uses TRBV5-1 with TRBJ2-3; tentatively, D is TRBD1 (6 bases). Germline assignment: CDR1 SGHRS and CDR2 YFSETQ. Trimming stripped 4 bases from V and 4 bases from J, with 13 bases between. The CDR3 length is 14 residues. The CDR3 DNA sequence: TGCGCCAGCAGCCACATACAGGGCTCAGATACGCAGTATTTT. Protein: CASSHIQGSDTQYF.

V and J are TRBV5-1 and TRBJ2-1, with D perhaps assigned TRBD1 or TRBD2 (6 bases each). CDR1 is SGHRS and CDR2 is YFSETQ in the germline V gene. Trimming pared 4 bases from V and 5 bases from J, leaving 28 bases between. This CDR3 region has 19 residues. The DNA for the CDR3 is TGCGCCAGCAGCCCGCGAAAAGGGGGAGGAAAGATAGACAACAATGAGCAGTTCTTC. Protein: CASSPRKGGGKIDNNEQFF. The complete variable domain, with remaining parts taken from reference TRBV5-1 and TRBJ2-1, reads KAGVTQTPRYLIKTRGQQVTLSCSPISGHRSVSWYQQTPGQGLQFLFEYFSETQRNKGNFPGRFSGRQFSNSRSEMNVSTLELGDSALYLCASSPRKGGGKIDNNEQFFGPGTRLTVL.

Details on this clonotype: The junction and the germline gene differ at one end; a read error may be behind it. The genes are TRBV4-3 and TRBJ2-5, with D maybe TRBD2 (5 bases). CDR1 is LGHNA and CDR2 is YSLEER in the germline V gene. The CDR3 totals 15 residues. CDR3 in amino acids: CVSSQDRWLAGEQYF. The CDR3, as DNA: TGCGTCAGCAGCCAAGATCGATGGCTAGCTGGGGAGCAGTACTTC.

This chain uses TRBV27 with TRBJ1-2, with 9 positions matching TRBD1. The length of the CDR3 is 15 residues. Per germline, CDR1 MNHEY and CDR2 SMNVEV (reference sequence). V dropped 6 bases and J dropped 0; count of bases not matched to a gene: 5. CDR3 amino acids: CASRPRQGANYGYTF. Written as DNA, the CDR3 is TGTGCCAGCAGACCAAGACAGGGGGCTAACTATGGCTACACCTTC.